The 5 T cell receptor beta chains reported below all come from one sample, sequenced in a study of shared clonotypes between healthy human individuals. The protocol was immunoSEQ multiplex PCR, while the TCRdb copy is restricted to in-frame clones and leaves out a portion. The sample yields 650,000 to 700,000 clones, 90% seen once. Specimen: memory CD8+ T cells from PBMCs. As for subset: CD45RO+ cells pooled with CCR7-negative TemRA cells. The receptors shown here come from a man between 18 and 29 years old in good health. Some clones in this sample may be carry-over from other donors' samples.

The chain joins TRBV28 to TRBJ2-3, with unresolved D. CDR1 MDHEN and CDR2 SYDVKM come from the germline V gene. The V and J ends lost 3 bases and 3 bases respectively, with 22 bases between them. This CDR3 region has 18 residues. CDR3 region: CASSFYSLSPGRTDTQYF. In DNA, the CDR3 is TGTGCCAGCAGTTTTTATAGTTTGAGTCCCGGAAGAACAGATACGCAGTATTTT.

This rearrangement joins TRBV29-1 to TRBJ2-5, with 7 bases lining up with TRBD2. Germline CDR1 SQVTM, CDR2 ANQGSEA. V gave up 8 bases and J gave up 1 base; unmatched junction bases: 7. The CDR3 loop spans 13 amino acids. The CDR3 loop is CSTLGGGQETQYF. The CDR3 nucleotides read TGCAGCACACTGGGGGGGGGCCAAGAGACCCAGTACTTC.

J is TRBJ2-7 and V is TRBV19; 8 nucleotides align to TRBD1. CDR1 is LNHDA and CDR2 is SQIVND in the germline V gene (reference sequence). V shed 7 bases and J 6 bases; nucleotides not matched to a gene: 11. CDR3 size: 14 residues. CDR3 sequence (DNA): TGTGCCAGTACACCCACTGGGACAGGACGCGAGCAGTACTTC. Its translation: CASTPTGTGREQYF.

This chain uses TRBV7-8 with TRBJ2-7; 7 nucleotides agree with TRBD2. The CDR3 has 14 residues. The V gene's germline CDR1 is SGHVS and CDR2 FQNEAQ. Unmatched junction bases numbered 6, after V lost 5 bases and J lost 2 bases. Here the CDR3 DNA reads TGTGCCAGCAGCGCAATTCGGGGGGCCTACGAGCAGTACTTC. Translated: CASSAIRGAYEQYF.

This clone was observed once. The chain joins TRBV29-1 to TRBJ1-3; D call uncertain. Germline-derived CDR1 and CDR2 are SQVTM and ANQGSEA. The CDR3 sequence is 15 residues long. The V end was cut by 4 bases, the J end by 0 bases, with 13 bases between. The chain's CDR3 is CSVVIIGDSGNTIYF. CDR3 nucleotides: TGCAGCGTTGTAATCATCGGGGACTCTGGAAACACCATATATTTT.